The T cell receptor beta chain described here comes from a study of shared clonotypes between healthy human individuals. V dropped 0 bases and J dropped 2 bases, with 12 bases sitting between them. Germline-derived CDR1 and CDR2 are SGHRS and YFSETQ. The CDR3 has 15 residues. None of the donors, who were healthy HIV-negative adults, had recently had acute infections or vaccinations. Adult Caucasians living in Nashville, Tennessee made up all of the donors. The unsorted samples had tens of millions of PBMCs used for genomic DNA. Repertoires were generated with immunoSEQ multiplex PCR, while TCRdb's copy carries only in-frame clones and drops some. There are 450,000 to 500,000 clones in the sample; over 70% occur only once, and roughly 12% lies in the top ten.

Specimen: PBMCs. The receptor was derived from a middle-aged woman in good health. Some clones in this sample may be carry-over from other donors' samples. The chain combines TRBV5-1 with TRBJ2-7; D might be TRBD2 (5 bases). CDR3 DNA sequence: TGCGCCAGCAGCTTGGCGATAGAGGGAACCTACGAGCAGTACTTC. Translated, it gives CASSLAIEGTYEQYF.